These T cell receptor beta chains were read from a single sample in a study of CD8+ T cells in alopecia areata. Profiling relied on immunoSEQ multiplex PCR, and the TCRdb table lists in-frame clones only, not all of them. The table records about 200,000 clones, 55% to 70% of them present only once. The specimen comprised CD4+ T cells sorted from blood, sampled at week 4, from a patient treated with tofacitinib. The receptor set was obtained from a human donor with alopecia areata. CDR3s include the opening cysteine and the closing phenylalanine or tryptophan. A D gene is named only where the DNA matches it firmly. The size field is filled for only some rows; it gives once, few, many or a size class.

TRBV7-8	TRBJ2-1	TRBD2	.	CASSLAPSGVINEQFF	TGTGCCAGCAGCTTAGCCCCTAGCGGGGTAATCAATGAGCAGTTCTTC
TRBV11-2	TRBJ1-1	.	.	CASSQSLVDTEAFF	TGTGCCAGCAGCCAGAGCCTAGTGGACACTGAAGCTTTCTTT
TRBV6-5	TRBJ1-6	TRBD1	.	CASSYEAGGYNSPLHF	TGTGCCAGCAGTTACGAGGCAGGGGGTTATAATTCACCCCTCCACTTT
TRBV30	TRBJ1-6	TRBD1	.	CAFRQGASYNSPLHF	TGTGCCTTTAGACAGGGGGCTTCCTATAATTCACCCCTCCACTTT
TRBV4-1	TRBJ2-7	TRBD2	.	CASSPWTSGGAGEQYF	TGCGCCAGCAGCCCCTGGACTAGCGGGGGGGCCGGGGAGCAGTACTTC
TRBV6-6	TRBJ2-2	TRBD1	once	CASGGQTNTGELFF	TGTGCCAGCGGGGGACAGACGAACACCGGGGAGCTGTTTTTT
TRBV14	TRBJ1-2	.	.	CASSQARATGGYTF	TGTGCCAGCAGCCAAGCGAGGGCAACGGGTGGCTACACCTTC
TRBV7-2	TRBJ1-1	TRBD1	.	CASSTTEGGGLNTEAFF	TGTGCCAGCAGCACTACGGAAGGGGGCGGATTGAACACTGAAGCTTTCTTT
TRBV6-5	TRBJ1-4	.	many	CASRRTNEKLFF	TGTGCCAGCAGGAGAACTAATGAAAAACTGTTTTTT
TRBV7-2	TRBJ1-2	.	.	CASSPRRGSGDYGYTF	TGTGCCAGCAGCCCAAGGCGCGGCTCCGGGGACTATGGCTACACCTTC
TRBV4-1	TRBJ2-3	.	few	CASSQGLLTSTDTQYF	TGCGCCAGCAGCCAGGGCCTCCTGACTAGCACAGATACGCAGTATTTT
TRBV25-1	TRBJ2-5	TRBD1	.	CASSDGDRETQYF	TGTGCCAGCAGTGATGGGGACAGGGAGACCCAGTACTTC
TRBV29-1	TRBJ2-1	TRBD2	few	CSVEAGRGGEFF	TGCAGCGTTGAAGCGGGTCGGGGGGGTGAGTTCTTC
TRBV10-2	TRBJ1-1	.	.	CASSEPDRWNTEAFF	TGCGCCAGCAGCGAACCTGACAGGTGGAACACTGAAGCTTTCTTT
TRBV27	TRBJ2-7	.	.	CASSSRGYEQYF	TGTGCCAGCAGTTCCAGGGGCTACGAGCAGTACTTC
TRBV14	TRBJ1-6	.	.	CASSQVRNSPLHF	TGTGCCAGCAGCCAAGTACGGAATTCACCCCTCCACTTT
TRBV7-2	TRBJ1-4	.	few	CASSSPPGNIAEKLFF	TGTGCCAGCAGCTCACCCCCGGGGAACATAGCTGAAAAACTGTTTTTT
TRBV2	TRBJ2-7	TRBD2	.	CASTYSGGAGYEQYF	TGTGCCAGCACCTATAGCGGGGGGGCCGGGTACGAGCAGTACTTC
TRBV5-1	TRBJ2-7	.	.	CASSPFQAGAYEQYF	TGCGCCAGCAGCCCCTTTCAAGCGGGTGCCTACGAGCAGTACTTC
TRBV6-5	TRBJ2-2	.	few	CASSRGTGELFF	TGTGCCAGCAGCAGGGGCACCGGGGAGCTGTTTTTT
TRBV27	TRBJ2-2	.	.	CASTRGRNRPPGELFF	TGTGCCAGCACGAGAGGCCGTAACCGTCCCCCTGGGGAGCTGTTTTTT
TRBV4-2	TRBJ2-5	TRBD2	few	CASSQERGTRQTQYF	TGTGCCAGCAGCCAAGAGCGGGGGACCAGGCAGACCCAGTACTTC
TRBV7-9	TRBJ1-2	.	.	CASSLQAGTPYGYTF	TGTGCCAGCAGCTTACAGGCCGGGACACCCTATGGCTACACCTTC
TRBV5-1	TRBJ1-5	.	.	CASSFLGDGNQPQHF	TGCGCCAGCAGCTTTTTGGGGGATGGCAATCAGCCCCAGCATTTT
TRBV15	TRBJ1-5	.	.	CATSRDKGSNQPQHF	TGTGCCACCAGCAGAGATAAGGGCAGCAATCAGCCCCAGCATTTT
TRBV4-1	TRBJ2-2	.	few	CASSQVPLLRGNTGELFF	TGCGCCAGCAGCCAAGTCCCACTCCTTAGGGGTAACACCGGGGAGCTGTTTTTT
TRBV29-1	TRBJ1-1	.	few	CSVGQLNTEAFF	TGCAGCGTTGGACAGCTGAACACTGAAGCTTTCTTT
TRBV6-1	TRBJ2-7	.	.	CAGSGDSYEQYF	TGTGCCGGGAGTGGGGACTCCTACGAGCAGTACTTC
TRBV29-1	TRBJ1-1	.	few	CSVVKLNTEAFF	TGCAGCGTTGTTAAACTGAACACTGAAGCTTTCTTT
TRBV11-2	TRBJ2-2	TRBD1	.	CASSSSRDRVTGELFF	TGTGCCAGCAGCTCGTCCCGGGACAGGGTAACCGGGGAGCTGTTTTTT
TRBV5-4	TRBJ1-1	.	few	CASTPEAFF	TGTGCCAGCACCCCCGAAGCTTTCTTT
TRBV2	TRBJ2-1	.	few	CASLEYNEQFF	TGTGCCAGTCTGGAGTACAATGAGCAGTTCTTC
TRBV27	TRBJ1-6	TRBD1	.	CASSQQGAGSPLHF	TGTGCCAGCAGTCAACAGGGGGCAGGGTCACCCCTCCACTTT
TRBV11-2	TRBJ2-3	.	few	CASSLGSTDTQYF	TGTGCCAGCAGCTTAGGCAGCACAGATACGCAGTATTTT
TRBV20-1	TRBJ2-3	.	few	CSARGGDTQYF	TGCAGTGCTAGAGGAGGAGATACGCAGTATTTT
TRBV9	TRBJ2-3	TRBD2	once	CASSVGSGGPTDTQYF	TGTGCCAGCAGCGTAGGTAGCGGGGGGCCCACAGATACGCAGTATTTT
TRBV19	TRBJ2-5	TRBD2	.	CASSGSGGGETQYF	TGTGCCAGTAGTGGGAGCGGGGGAGGAGAGACCCAGTACTTC
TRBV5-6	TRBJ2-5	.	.	CASSSDRTQYF	TGTGCCAGCAGCTCCGATCGGACCCAGTACTTC
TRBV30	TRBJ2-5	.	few	CAWSWVGTQYF	TGTGCCTGGAGTTGGGTTGGGACCCAGTACTTC
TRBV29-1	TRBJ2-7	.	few	CSAGDYEQYF	TGCAGCGCGGGGGACTACGAGCAGTACTTC
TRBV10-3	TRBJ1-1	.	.	CAISSTVSGNTEAFF	TGTGCCATCAGTTCGACCGTTTCAGGGAACACTGAAGCTTTCTTT
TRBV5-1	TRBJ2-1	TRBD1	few	CASSLDTGDVYNEQFF	TGCGCCAGCAGCTTGGACACAGGGGACGTTTACAATGAGCAGTTCTTC
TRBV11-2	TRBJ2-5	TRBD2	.	CASSPRPTLAGGPGTQYF	TGTGCCAGCAGCCCCCGTCCGACACTAGCGGGGGGGCCCGGGACCCAGTACTTC
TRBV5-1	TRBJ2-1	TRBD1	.	CASSFGTGQNEQFF	TGCGCCAGCAGCTTCGGGACAGGGCAGAATGAGCAGTTCTTC
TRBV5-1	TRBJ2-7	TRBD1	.	CASSLRQGAVLHEQYF	TGCGCCAGCAGCCTGCGACAGGGGGCTGTTCTCCACGAGCAGTACTTC
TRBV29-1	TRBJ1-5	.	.	CSVVGGSNQPQHF	TGCAGCGTTGTAGGGGGTAGCAATCAGCCCCAGCATTTT
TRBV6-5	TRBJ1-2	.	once	CASSYSGRDYGYTF	TGTGCCAGCAGTTACTCGGGCAGGGACTATGGCTACACCTTC
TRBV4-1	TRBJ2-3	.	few	CASSPLQSQSTDTQYF	TGCGCCAGCAGCCCGTTACAGAGTCAAAGCACAGATACGCAGTATTTT
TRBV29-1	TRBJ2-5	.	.	CSVVQGLSGRGTQYF	TGCAGCGTGGTCCAAGGGCTCAGCGGACGAGGGACCCAGTACTTC
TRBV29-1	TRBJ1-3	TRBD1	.	CSVGGQGNFAGNTIYF	TGCAGCGTGGGGGGACAGGGTAATTTCGCTGGAAACACCATATATTTT
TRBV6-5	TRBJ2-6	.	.	CASSYSTDSGANVLTF	TGTGCCAGCAGTTACTCTACCGACTCTGGGGCCAACGTCCTGACTTTC
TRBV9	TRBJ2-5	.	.	CASSPLGVQETQYF	TGTGCCAGCAGCCCGTTAGGAGTTCAGGAGACCCAGTACTTC